This T cell receptor beta chain derives from a study of response to subunit inactivated influenza vaccine. The study's findings and limits: The authors put forward the suggestion that each seasonal influenza vaccination may bring in only a limited number of new T cells.

Points on this clonotype: The antigen remains undetermined.

From the RT-PCR reads, TCRdb called clonotypes with MiXCR, one entry per CDR3 protein. Of about 650,000 distinct CDR3 sequences listed, approximately 15% are singletons. V lost 5 bases to trimming and J lost 0 bases, with 22 bases between them. This CDR3 has 18 amino acids. From germline, CDR1 is SGHTA and CDR2 FQGNSA. The TCR sequence derives from a man in his forties or fifties who received an inactivated influenza vaccine. This specimen was PBMCs from blood, taken 11 to 12 days after vaccination. This chain uses TRBV7-2 with TRBJ1-2, with D possibly TRBD1 on 6 matching bases. The CDR3 region has the DNA TGTGCCAGCAGCCCGAGCACTTTACTGACAGGCGCTAACTATGGCTACACCTTC. It is translated as CASSPSTLLTGANYGYTF.